Presented here are 5 T cell receptor beta chains from one specimen sequenced in a study of Ad26.COV2.S vaccination and SARS-CoV-2 variants. Using immunoSEQ multiplex PCR, the repertoire was profiled, and TCRdb retains in-frame clones only, with some absent. The sample yields some 370,000 clones, under 90% seen once. Noted treatment: around 19 received Ad26.COV2.S at low or high dose, single or two shots; 5 received placebo; per-sample allocation not given. Day 63 after the first injection of vaccine or placebo was the sampling time. Here the sequenced sample was peripheral blood, taken in a trial of Ad26.COV2.S vaccine versus placebo. The receptors here all came from a person aged 18-65 years who received the Ad26.COV2.S COVID-19 vaccine or a placebo.

The chain joins TRBV21-1 to TRBJ2-5; no check of the table's D call, TRBD1, against the DNA was made. TRBV21-1 is marked as a pseudogene. The CDR3 sequence is 17 residues long. The chain's CDR3 is CASSRHLGGPSQETQYF. CDR3 nucleotide sequence: TGTGCCAGCAGCAGGCACCTAGGGGGACCCTCCCAAGAGACCCAGTACTTC.

The chain couples TRBV10-1 to TRBJ1-1; unclear D gene. The CDR3 is 14 amino acids. V was trimmed by 4 bases and J by 4 bases, leaving 13 bases between them. CDR1 is WNHNN and CDR2 is SYGVQD in the germline V gene (reference sequence). CDR3: CASSVLRDGTEAFF. The CDR3 nucleotides are TGCGCCAGCAGTGTGTTACGGGATGGCACTGAAGCTTTCTTT.

This clone appeared a single time. V gene TRBV11-1 combines with J gene TRBJ2-5; perhaps TRBD2 as D (7 bases). Trimming pared 5 bases from V and 5 bases from J, leaving 18 bases between. CDR1 and CDR2 (germline): SGHAT, FQDESV (reference sequence). CDR3 length equals 15 residues. CDR3 sequence: CASSPGRGPRETQYF. The CDR3, as DNA: TGTGCCAGCAGCCCGGGGCGGGGGCCGAGGGAGACCCAGTACTTC.

The chain combines TRBV19 with TRBJ2-3; D gene ambiguous. CDR1 is LNHDA, CDR2 SQIVND, per germline (reference sequence). Trimming cost V 5 bases and J 6 bases, with 12 bases left between them. The CDR3 covers 13 residues. For the CDR3, the DNA is TGTGCCAGTAGTCGCCGATTCAGTGATACGCAGTATTTT. As protein: CASSRRFSDTQYF.

The chain recombines TRBV9 with TRBJ2-7; D is perhaps TRBD1 (5 bases). Per germline, CDR1 SGDLS and CDR2 YYNGEE. The length of the CDR3 is 14 residues. Trimming shortened V by 0 bases and J by 5 bases, and 12 bases separated the two germline ends. In nucleotides, the CDR3 is TGTGCCAGCAGCGTAGGGCCAGGGAAGAACGAGCAGTACTTC. It translates to CASSVGPGKNEQYF.